Presented here are 23 T cell receptor beta chains from one specimen sequenced in a study of CXCR3-negative and CXCR3-positive naive CD8 T cells. The libraries of TRB cDNA were prepared using 5' RACE with UMI labels. TCRdb reprocessed the 5' RACE reads; each CDR3 protein has one entry and no DNA is given. In all, the sample yields more than 40,000 distinct CDR3 sequences. Material for sequencing was naive CXCR3- CD8+ T cells from blood. Noted subset: CD45RO-CCR7+CD27+CD95- naive CD8+ T cells lacking CXCR3 (TNR3-). Receptors originate from a human donor in good health. Some clones in this sample may be carry-over from other donors' samples.

The genes are TRBV10-3 and TRBJ1-2. The CDR3 totals 18 residues. Per germline, CDR1 ENHRY and CDR2 SYGVKD. The CDR3 region is CAISEWDLRPHTNYGYTF.

This rearrangement joins TRBV4-3 to TRBJ2-1; as DNA is missing, the TRBD1 call by TCRdb cannot be tested. Germline values: CDR1 LGHNA, CDR2 YSLEER. The CDR3 runs to 17 residues. The CDR3 protein is CASSQGTGTYSYNEQFF.

This chain connects TRBV12-3 or TRBV12-4 to TRBJ1-5. The CDR3 covers 16 residues. Here the CDR3 reads CASSLPTADSNQPQHF.

The chain couples TRBV5-1 to TRBJ1-3. Germline loops: CDR1 SGHRS, CDR2 YFSETQ. The length of the CDR3 is 14 residues. CDR3: CASSSDNGGNTIYF.

The gene calls are TRBV28 and TRBJ2-3; checking the TCRdb D call of TRBD2 is not possible without DNA. CDR1 and CDR2 (germline): MDHEN, SYDVKM. The CDR3 runs 18 residues. CDR3 region: CASSAVFGRPGRTDTQYF.

The V gene is TRBV29-1, the J gene TRBJ1-1; TCRdb picks TRBD1, but there is no DNA to check that call. The CDR3 spans 12 residues. Germline CDR1 and CDR2: SQVTM and ANQGSEA. The CDR3 sequence is CSVDVGGTEAFF.

The V gene is TRBV24-1, the J gene TRBJ2-3. This CDR3 is built from 11 residues. Germline-derived CDR1 and CDR2 are KGHDR and SFDVKD. The CDR3 loop is CATEVGDTQYF.

The rearrangement joins TRBV7-8 to TRBJ2-7; checking the TCRdb D call of TRBD1 is not possible without DNA. The CDR3 has 15 residues. CDR1 is SGHVS, CDR2 FQNEAQ, per germline. This CDR3 reads CASSPWTGSPYEQYF. Filled out from reference TRBV7-8 and TRBJ2-7, the complete variable domain reads GAGVSQSPRYKVAKRGQDVALRCDPISGHVSLFWYQQALGQGPEFLTYFQNEAQLDKSGLPSDRFFAERPEGSVSTLKIQRTQQEDSAVYLCASSPWTGSPYEQYFGPGTRLTVT.

V and J are TRBV4-3 and TRBJ2-4; lacking DNA, the TRBD2 call made by TCRdb goes unchecked. CDR3 length: 14 residues. The germline CDR1 and CDR2 sequences are LGHNA and YSLEER. The chain's CDR3 is CASSQEGQENIQYF.

The V call is TRBV5-1, the J call TRBJ1-2. CDR1 is SGHRS and CDR2 is YFSETQ in the germline V gene. The CDR3 contains 19 residues. The CDR3 protein is CASTTRSGPPFGFNYGYTF.

This chain uses TRBV29-1 with TRBJ2-2. Germline CDR1 is SQVTM and CDR2 is ANQGSEA. The CDR3 totals 13 residues. The chain's CDR3 is CSVEDNYTGELFF.

The chain has TRBV4-3 and TRBJ1-1. Germline V gives CDR1 LGHNA, CDR2 YSLEER. This CDR3 contains 11 residues. CDR3 residues: CASSQNTEAFF.

The CDR3 region is CASSHRGQLRSSYEQYF. The rearrangement links TRBV18 to TRBJ2-7; TCRdb's D call of TRBD1 is untestable without DNA. This CDR3 has 17 residues. Per germline, CDR1 KGHSH and CDR2 LQKENI.

This sequence joins TRBV4-2 and TRBJ2-1; TCRdb names TRBD2, which stays unverified in the absence of DNA. The CDR3 has 16 amino acids. Germline lookup yields CDR1 LGHNA and CDR2 YNFKEQ. The CDR3 reads CASSPGSGLAGHEQFF.

V is TRBV28 and J is TRBJ2-7; no DNA is available, so the TRBD1 call from TCRdb remains unchecked. This CDR3 has 16 residues. From germline, CDR1 is MDHEN and CDR2 SYDVKM. The CDR3: CASSLPRRTGSYEQYF.

This chain links TRBV5-1 with TRBJ2-1; there is no DNA to check the TCRdb D call of TRBD2. The CDR3 is 16 amino acids. CDR1 is SGHRS, CDR2 YFSETQ, per germline. CDR3 in amino acids: CASSLASGGTYNEQFF.

The chain combines TRBV6-5 with TRBJ2-3; the D gene TCRdb calls, TRBD2, cannot be checked with no DNA. Germline V CDR1 and CDR2: MNHEY, SVGAGI. This CDR3 is 14 amino acids long. CDR3 residues: CASALGMEEDTQYF.

The CDR3 region is CSARDNSYEQYF. This chain joins TRBV20-1 and TRBJ2-7. CDR1 and CDR2 from the germline V gene are DFQATT and SNEGSKA (reference sequence). This CDR3 is 12 amino acids long.

The chain links TRBV7-3 to TRBJ1-1; the TCRdb call, TRBD1, lacks DNA for checking. The CDR3 extends over 15 amino acids. CDR1 is SGHTA, CDR2 FQGTGA, per germline. The CDR3 loop reads CASSLDPSGNTEAFF.

The chain links TRBV4-3 to TRBJ1-2. The CDR3 spans 14 residues. Germline assignment: CDR1 LGHNA and CDR2 YSLEER. The CDR3 loop reads CASSHDRGGYGYTF.

This chain connects TRBV6-5 to TRBJ2-7; TCRdb designates TRBD1, a call that cannot be tested without DNA. Germline-derived CDR1 and CDR2 are MNHEY and SVGAGI. The CDR3 runs 15 residues. CDR3 amino acids: CASTPGQVPHYEQYF.

This chain uses TRBV7-8 with TRBJ2-7. Germline V gives CDR1 SGHVS, CDR2 FQNEAQ. The CDR3 contains 12 residues. CDR3 amino acids: CASSTPSYEQYF. Complete variable domain (other parts from reference TRBV7-8 and TRBJ2-7): GAGVSQSPRYKVAKRGQDVALRCDPISGHVSLFWYQQALGQGPEFLTYFQNEAQLDKSGLPSDRFFAERPEGSVSTLKIQRTQQEDSAVYLCASSTPSYEQYFGPGTRLTVT.

This chain joins TRBV4-3 and TRBJ2-1. The CDR3 covers 15 residues. CDR1 and CDR2 (germline): LGHNA, YSLEER. CDR3 residues: CASSQDRVGSDEQFF.